One and the same sample provided the 3 T cell receptor beta chains below, sequenced in a study of beta chain features in type 1 diabetes. Study-level results: Across all four CD4+ subsets, people with type 1 diabetes showed modestly shorter TCRB CDR3s.

Expressed TCRB transcripts were sequenced after all isolated RNA was converted to cDNA. The data were produced by immunoSEQ multiplex PCR, yet TCRdb's version contains in-frame clones alone and is incomplete. The table includes around 160,000 clones, approximately 62% detected once. Their antigen targets remain unknown. The sample taken for sequencing was naive CD4+ T cells from blood. The receptors were gathered from a man under 40 with type 1 diabetes.

A few counts support this clone. J is TRBJ1-2 and V is TRBV30; D is ambiguous. V lost 0 bases and J lost 1, with 0 bases in between. This CDR3 spans 11 amino acids. The germline V gene has CDR1 GTSNPN and CDR2 SVGIG (reference sequence). CDR3 nucleotides: TGTGCCTGGAGTGTTAACTATGGCTACACCTTC. Translation gives CAWSVNYGYTF.

The rearrangement links TRBV7-2 to TRBJ1-6; 9 nucleotides agree with TRBD1. Germline V gene sequence: CDR1 SGHTA, CDR2 FQGNSA. This CDR3 contains 15 residues. The V gene end was trimmed by 0 bases and the J gene end by 9 bases; junction bases not matched to a gene: 3. The CDR3 reads CASSLAGQGGSPLHF. CDR3 sequence (DNA): TGTGCCAGCAGCTTAGCGGGACAGGGAGGTTCACCCCTCCACTTT.

This clone was counted only a few times. The chain uses TRBV4-3 and TRBJ1-4; D might be TRBD1 (5 bases). Between the trimmed V and J ends, which lost 1 base and 8 bases, there was a span of 11 bases. There are 14 residues in the CDR3. The germline CDR1 and CDR2 sequences are LGHNA and YSLEER. CDR3 protein: CASSQGRGEEKLFF. The CDR3 nucleotides read TGCGCCAGCAGCCAAGGAAGGGGTGAGGAAAAACTGTTTTTT.